This entry describes one T cell receptor (beta chain). Its antigen is currently unknown. This may stem from a read error, because a much larger clone lies one nucleotide away. This specimen comes from a study of T cells in Graves' hyperthyroidism and ophthalmopathy. This CDR3 region has 14 residues. The germline gives CDR1 SGHRS, CDR2 YFSETQ. V was trimmed by 7 bases and J by 4 bases, leaving 17 bases between them. Study-wide points: With a median lead of about 6.9 months before onset, the model predicted ophthalmopathy.

Using RNA transcripts as the source, TCR beta CDR3 regions were amplified. TCR CDR3 regions were first amplified by RT-PCR with HTBI primers. TCRdb analysed the multiplex PCR reads with MiXCR anew, one entry per CDR3 protein. The sample carries about half a million distinct CDR3 sequences, 20% recorded once. The TCR originated in a man aged 40-55 years with Graves' ophthalmopathy. The chain carries TRBV5-1 and TRBJ1-1, with D maybe TRBD1 (5 bases). Sequencing input: blood. The DNA for the CDR3 is TGCGCCAGCGGCGGCGTTGGGGGGGTCACTGAAGCTTTCTTT. Its translation: CASGGVGGVTEAFF.